Described below is a single T cell receptor (beta chain) sequence and its context. Amplified TCR beta CDR3 regions came from RNA transcripts. The HTBI primer set served for first-round RT-PCR of the TCR CDR3. A single record per CDR3 protein comes from TCRdb applying MiXCR to the multiplex PCR reads. The repertoire has some 700,000 distinct CDR3 sequences, roughly 17% of them found once; the top ten carry 15% to 17%. The sample originates from a study of T cells in Graves' hyperthyroidism and ophthalmopathy. There are 16 residues in the CDR3. Germline loops: CDR1 MNHNS, CDR2 SASEGT. Trimming cost V 6 bases and J 3 bases; bases outside gene matches: 5.

J is TRBJ2-6 and V is TRBV6-1; 10 bases are a match to TRBD1. This clonotype originated in a man aged 45-60 years with Graves' hyperthyroidism. The sample was blood. CDR3 DNA sequence: TGTGCCAGCAGCTCGGACAGGGGGGATGGGGCCAACGTCCTGACTTTC. Translated, it gives CASSSDRGDGANVLTF.